The T cell receptor (beta chain) described here comes from a study of graft-versus-host responses after intestinal transplantation (dated by TCRdb to 2020 to 2023). Turning to the overall study: Multivisceral, liver-intestinal, or isolated intestinal transplants were received by the recipients. All recipients received anti-thymocyte globulin induction followed by maintenance tacrolimus and steroids for roughly three years. After intestinal transplantation, graft-versus-host and host-versus-graft alloreactive T cell clones in the graft, circulation and bone marrow were tracked using bulk TCR-beta CDR3 sequencing. Alloreactive clones were identified by sequencing pre-transplant mixed lymphocyte reaction products and comparing them with unstimulated pre-transplant donor and recipient T cells. Of the roughly 24 intestinal transplant recipients enrolled in the cohort, one of whom was a retransplant, a few patients without pretransplant specimens were excluded. A peak of at least 4% donor T cells among recipient peripheral blood mononuclear cells was the definition used for donor T cell macrochimerism. Rather than going through the commercial service, samples from three later patients were sequenced in-house on an Illumina MiSeq and processed with MiXCR.

Per the publication, the time point label means: cells obtained before transplantation from donor or recipient. CD3+CD4+ and CD3+CD8+ populations were FACS-sorted from unstimulated pre-transplant donor and recipient cells taken from spleen or lymph nodes. The library came from the immunoSEQ multiplex PCR assay. For most patients, genomic DNA was isolated with the Qiagen DNeasy Blood and Tissue Kit and sent frozen to Adaptive Biotechnologies for TCR sequencing. For most patients, genomic DNA was subjected to high-throughput TCR-beta CDR3 sequencing by Adaptive Biotechnologies. Turning to the authors' computational methods: Adaptive's ImmunoSEQ software supplied the TCR sequencing data for more than 15 patients, while MiXCR and VDJtools were used to process a few other patients. To correct CD4 versus CD8 sorting errors, sequences present in both subsets at a frequency ratio below 5:1 were removed. CDR3 nucleotide sequences shared between donor and recipient were removed because the origin of such sequences could not be assigned. To count as alloreactive, a clone needed at least 2-fold expansion over unstimulated cells and a minimum CFSE-low frequency of 0.002% (template counts) or 0.001% (read counts). Clones were considered mappable if detected in sequenced pre-transplant spleen, lymph node, or MLR CFSE-low populations of the donor or recipient. The cumulative frequency of alloreactive clones was calculated as a percentage of all sequences, weighted by copy number. This immuneACCESS table, as held by TCRdb, lists in-frame sequences with V and J called but not all clones. Of the missing ones, under half trace to an unresolved V gene in checked studies; the others have no known cause. V and J calls and clone size come straight from that table; D and trimming were deduced from the DNA. This sample holds about 90,000 clones; 88% were observed only once. Around 0.27% of the sample is in the top ten clones.

Summary of the overall study and its limitations: Conclusions were limited by the relatively low number and heterogeneity of intestinal transplant patients. Early after transplant, peak levels of circulating GvH clones were associated with declines in HvG clones. GvH clones were found in recipient bone marrow, and some of the GvH clones appeared earlier in ileal mucosa or blood, which is consistent with an intestinal mucosal origin. High GvH to HvG T cell clonal ratios were observed in the allografts of patients with donor T cell macrochimerism.

CDR1 is given as SGHDT and CDR2 as YYEEEE, both from the germline V gene. Cut back by 0 bases and 1 base, the V and J ends lie 14 bases apart. The CDR3 contains 16 residues, cysteine and phenylalanine counted. This entry keeps only the CDR3 DNA: 48 bases, framed from base 1. This clone came up a few times. Its recognized antigen is unknown. Within one base of it there is no much larger clone, and no base qualities were kept. Recombination connected TRBV5-6 to TRBJ2-7; TRBD1 is a possible D gene, resting on 5 matching bases. This sequence was found in a human donor who was the organ donor for an intestinal transplant. Sequencing used unstimulated CD4+ T cells sorted from spleen or lymph node cells, obtained before transplant. In nucleotides, the sequence is TGTGCCAGCAGCTTGGTGTTGGGGAAGGGGTCCTACGAGCAGTACTTC. Translation gives CASSLVLGKGSYEQYF.